These T cell receptor beta chains were read from a single sample in a study of early T cells in non-severe SARS-CoV-2 infection. TCRdb reanalysed the 5' RACE reads using MiXCR and keeps one entry per CDR3 protein. In the table there are 30,000 to 35,000 distinct CDR3 sequences, about 4.2% of which are singletons. Sequencing was performed on whole blood. The receptors were sampled from an adult who was a healthcare worker with PCR-confirmed SARS-CoV-2 infection or an uninfected control (not recorded which). CDR3s include the opening cysteine and the closing phenylalanine or tryptophan.

>TRBJ2-1|TRBV7-3
CASSHTGGKRTSGSSYNEQFF
>TRBJ2-2|TRBV7-2
CASSHGGDGRTGELFF
>TRBJ2-7|TRBV28
CASRTGGAGEQYF
>TRBJ2-1|TRBV5-1
CASSLASSGEQFF
>TRBJ1-2|TRBV20-1
CSAKTDRFYGYTF
>TRBJ1-3|TRBV20-1
CSARGGTNSGNTIYF
>TRBJ2-3|TRBV7-9
CASSLAKAGRSDTQYF
>TRBJ2-3|TRBV6-2/TRBV6-3
CASSYSWGTTDTQYF
>TRBJ2-7|TRBV28
CASSSTGTQLRQYF
>TRBJ2-6|TRBV28
CASSPSGANVLTF
>TRBJ2-3|TRBV11-2
CASSPSARQAVF
>TRBJ2-2|TRBV12-3/TRBV12-4
CASKGLRNTGELFF
>TRBJ2-1|TRBV4-1
CASSQYSGNEQFF
>TRBJ1-2|TRBV29-1
CSVEDLEQGRSYTF
>TRBJ2-2|TRBV29-1
CSTGQGHTGELFF
>TRBJ2-7|TRBV11-2
CASSFDYEQYF
>TRBJ1-1|TRBV20-1
CSARTGDEAFF
>TRBJ2-7|TRBV6-5
CASRNRANSYEQYF
>TRBJ1-4|TRBV10-3
CAISRDRSTNEKLFF
>TRBJ1-1|TRBV6-2/TRBV6-3
CASITATDLNTEAFF
>TRBJ2-7|TRBV6-2/TRBV6-3
CATRGGTSYEQYF
>TRBJ2-2|TRBV7-9
CASPRHPASNTGELFF
>TRBJ2-7|TRBV15
CATSRDTEGLSYEQYF
>TRBJ2-5|TRBV7-8
CASSFSGQETQYF
>TRBJ2-2|TRBV7-3
CASRRVGAGELFF